This record looks at one T cell receptor beta chain sequence and its context. Its matching antigen is unknown. A sample-barcoded 5' primer and a J-beta primer mix were used in a second PCR of roughly 7 to 11 cycles. Each CDR3 protein is one row after TCRdb ran MiXCR on the 5' RACE reads. The table includes some 730,000 distinct CDR3 sequences, about 20% detected once. The data originate from a study of blood T cells in healthy people across ages. At the level of the study: In model experiments, template switching was able to capture about one barcoded beta molecule for every two T cells that were present.

General study points: Naive T cell percentage strongly correlated with TCR beta diversity. Considered underestimates were the diversity estimates obtained from one million T cells.

The sequenced sample consisted of blood. The receptor was derived from a man aged 70-80 years in good health.

The CDR3 bases are TGTGCCAGCAGTTACTCGAGATTCGGGGAGCTGTTTTTT. Its protein product is CASSYSRFGELFF. This chain uses TRBV6-5 with TRBJ2-2; D uncertain. This CDR3 comprises 13 residues. Trimming cost V 0 bases and J 7 bases, with 6 bases left between them. Germline V gives CDR1 MNHEY, CDR2 SVGAGI.